These T cell receptor beta chains were read from a single sample in a study of identical twins. TCRdb analysed the 5' RACE reads with MiXCR anew, one entry per CDR3 protein. Among hundreds of thousands of distinct CDR3 sequences listed, 12% were seen once. This sample was shared with a second study, whose subject was yellow fever vaccine responses in identical twins.

The sample comprised CD8+ T cells sorted from blood. Receptors were obtained from a woman under 30 in good health. Each CDR3 is given with its conserved first and last residue. The D gene is left open where the match is weak. Rows may omit the clone size; those that give it use once, few, many or a size class.

size | D | J | V | length | CDR3 | DNA
many | TRBD1 | TRBJ2-7 | TRBV5-5 | 15 | CASSYTGVDLYEQYF | TGTGCCAGCAGCTACACAGGGGTGGATTTGTACGAGCAGTACTTC
- | TRBD2 | TRBJ2-1 | TRBV4-2 | 14 | CASSQDRLAGEQFF | TGTGCCAGCAGCCAAGATCGACTAGCAGGTGAGCAGTTCTTC
few | TRBD1 | TRBJ2-1 | TRBV29-1 | 16 | CSVEVPGQPRYNEQFF | TGCAGCGTTGAAGTACCGGGACAGCCCAGGTACAATGAGCAGTTCTTC
- | - | TRBJ2-7 | TRBV4-1 | 14 | CASSQVRGSYEQYF | TGCGCCAGCAGCCAAGTGAGGGGCTCCTACGAGCAGTACTTC
few | - | TRBJ1-1 | TRBV4-1 | 14 | CASSQVGQNTEAFF | TGCGCCAGCAGCCAAGTCGGGCAGAACACTGAAGCTTTCTTT
once | TRBD1 | TRBJ1-1 | TRBV7-6 | 16 | CASSLGLGQGVNEAFF | TGTGCCAGCAGCTTAGGTTTGGGGCAGGGGGTAAATGAAGCTTTCTTT
- | TRBD2 | TRBJ2-1 | TRBV6-4 | 16 | CASSRLAGGSSNEQFF | TGTGCCAGCAGTCGACTAGCGGGGGGTTCAAGCAATGAGCAGTTCTTC
few | TRBD1 | TRBJ2-1 | TRBV13 | 15 | CASSGRGQGYNEQFF | TGTGCCAGCAGCGGAAGGGGACAGGGCTACAATGAGCAGTTCTTC
few | - | TRBJ2-2 | TRBV6-1 | 13 | CASSDRGAGELFF | TGTGCCAGCAGCGACCGAGGGGCCGGGGAGCTGTTTTTT
few | - | TRBJ2-7 | TRBV19 | 15 | CASSPPRGLNYEQYF | TGTGCCAGTAGCCCCCCGAGGGGACTTAACTACGAGCAGTACTTC
few | - | TRBJ2-1 | TRBV20-1 | 11 | CSKEGGRGQFF | TGCAGCAAAGAGGGTGGTCGGGGGCAGTTCTTC